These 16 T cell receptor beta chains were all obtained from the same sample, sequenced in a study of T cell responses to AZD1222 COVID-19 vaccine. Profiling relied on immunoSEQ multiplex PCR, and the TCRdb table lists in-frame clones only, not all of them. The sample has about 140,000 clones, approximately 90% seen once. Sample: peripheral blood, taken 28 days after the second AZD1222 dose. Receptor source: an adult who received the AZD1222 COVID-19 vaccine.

CDR3 residues: CASRTDSNYGYTF. For the CDR3, the DNA is TGTGCCAGTCGGACGGACTCTAACTATGGCTACACCTTC. The rearrangement uses TRBV2 and TRBJ1-2; D remains ambiguous. Trimming removed 9 bases at V and 0 bases at J, with 11 bases between. Germline CDR1 and CDR2: SNHLY and FYNNEI. CDR3 length: 13 amino acids.

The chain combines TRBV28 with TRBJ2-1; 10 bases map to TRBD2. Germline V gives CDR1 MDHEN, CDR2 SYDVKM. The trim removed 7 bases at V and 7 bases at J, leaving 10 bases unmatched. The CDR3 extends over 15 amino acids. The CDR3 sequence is CASITQGLAYNEQFF. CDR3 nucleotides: TGTGCCAGCATCACTCAGGGACTAGCGTATAATGAGCAGTTCTTC. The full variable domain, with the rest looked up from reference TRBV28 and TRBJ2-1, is DVKVTQSSRYLVKRTGEKVFLECVQDMDHENMFWYRQDPGLGLRLIYFSYDVKMKEKGDIPEGYSVSREKKERFSLILESASTNQTSMYLCASITQGLAYNEQFFGPGTRLTVL.

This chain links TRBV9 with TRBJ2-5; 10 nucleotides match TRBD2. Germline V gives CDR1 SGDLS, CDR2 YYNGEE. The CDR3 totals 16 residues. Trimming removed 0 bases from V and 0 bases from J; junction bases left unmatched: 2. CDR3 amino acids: CASSVDGLADQETQYF. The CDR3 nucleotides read TGTGCCAGCAGCGTAGACGGACTAGCGGACCAAGAGACCCAGTACTTC.

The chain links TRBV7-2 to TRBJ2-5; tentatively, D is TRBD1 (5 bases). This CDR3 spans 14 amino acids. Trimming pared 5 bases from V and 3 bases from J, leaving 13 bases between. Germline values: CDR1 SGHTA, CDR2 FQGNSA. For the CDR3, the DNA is TGTGCCAGCAGCCTGGGAACAGGCAAAGAGACCCAGTACTTC. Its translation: CASSLGTGKETQYF. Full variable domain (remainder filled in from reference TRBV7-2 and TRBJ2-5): GAGVSQSPSNKVTEKGKDVELRCDPISGHTALYWYRQSLGQGLEFLIYFQGNSAPDKSGLPSDRFSAERTGGSVSTLTIQRTQQEDSAVYLCASSLGTGKETQYFGPGTRLLVL.

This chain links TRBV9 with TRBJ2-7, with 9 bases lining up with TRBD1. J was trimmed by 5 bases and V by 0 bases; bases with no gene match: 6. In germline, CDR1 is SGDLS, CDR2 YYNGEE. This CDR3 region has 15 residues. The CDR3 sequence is CASSVATGGVDEQYF. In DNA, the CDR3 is TGTGCCAGCAGCGTAGCAACAGGGGGCGTTGACGAGCAGTACTTC.

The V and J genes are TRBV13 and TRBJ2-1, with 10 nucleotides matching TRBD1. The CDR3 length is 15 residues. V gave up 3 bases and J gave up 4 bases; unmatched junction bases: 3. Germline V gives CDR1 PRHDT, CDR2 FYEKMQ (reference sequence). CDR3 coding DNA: TGTGCCAGCAGCTTCCGACAGGGGGCATACAATGAGCAGTTCTTC. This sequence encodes CASSFRQGAYNEQFF.

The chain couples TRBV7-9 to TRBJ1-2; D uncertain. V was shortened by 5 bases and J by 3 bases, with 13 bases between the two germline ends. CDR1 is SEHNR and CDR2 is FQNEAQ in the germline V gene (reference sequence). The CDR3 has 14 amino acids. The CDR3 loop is CASSPIGFDYGYTF. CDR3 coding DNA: TGTGCCAGCAGCCCCATAGGGTTCGACTATGGCTACACCTTC.

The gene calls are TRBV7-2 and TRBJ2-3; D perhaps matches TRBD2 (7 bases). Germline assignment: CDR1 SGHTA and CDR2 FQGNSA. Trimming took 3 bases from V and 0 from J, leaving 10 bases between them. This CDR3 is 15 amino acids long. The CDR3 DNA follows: TGTGCCAGCAGCTTTGGCGGGGGCAGCACAGATACGCAGTATTTT. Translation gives CASSFGGGSTDTQYF.

Here the CDR3 reads CASRRPGGAPSNQPQHF. For the CDR3, the DNA is TGTGCCAGCAGAAGACCGGGAGGGGCGCCAAGCAATCAGCCCCAGCATTTT. The chain links TRBV7-9 to TRBJ1-5, with a tentative D call TRBD1 (5 bases). The V gene's germline CDR1 is SEHNR and CDR2 FQNEAQ (reference sequence). The V gene lost 6 bases and the J gene lost 1 base, with 19 bases spanning the gap. The CDR3 length is 17 residues.

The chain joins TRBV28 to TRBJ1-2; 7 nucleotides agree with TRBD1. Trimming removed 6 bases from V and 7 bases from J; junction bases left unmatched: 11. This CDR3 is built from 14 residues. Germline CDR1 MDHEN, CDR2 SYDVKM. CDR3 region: CASRPQTGFSGYTF. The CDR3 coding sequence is TGTGCCAGCAGACCACAGACAGGGTTTAGTGGCTACACCTTC.

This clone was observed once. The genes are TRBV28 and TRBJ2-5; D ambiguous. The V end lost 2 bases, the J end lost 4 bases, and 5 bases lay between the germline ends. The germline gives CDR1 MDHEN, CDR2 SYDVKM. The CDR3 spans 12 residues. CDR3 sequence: CASSLRPETQYF. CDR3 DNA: TGTGCCAGCAGTTTACGCCCAGAGACCCAGTACTTC.

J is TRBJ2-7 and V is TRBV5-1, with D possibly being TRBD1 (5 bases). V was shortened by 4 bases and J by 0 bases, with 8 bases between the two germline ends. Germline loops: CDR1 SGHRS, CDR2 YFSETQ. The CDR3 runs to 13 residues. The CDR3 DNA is TGCGCCAGCAGCGAGACAGCCTCCTACGAGCAGTACTTC. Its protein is CASSETASYEQYF.

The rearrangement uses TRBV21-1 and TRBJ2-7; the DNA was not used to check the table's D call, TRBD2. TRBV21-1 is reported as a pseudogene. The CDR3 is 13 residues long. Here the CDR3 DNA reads TGTGCCAGCAGCAAGACTAGCACCTACGAGCAGTACTTC. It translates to CASSKTSTYEQYF.

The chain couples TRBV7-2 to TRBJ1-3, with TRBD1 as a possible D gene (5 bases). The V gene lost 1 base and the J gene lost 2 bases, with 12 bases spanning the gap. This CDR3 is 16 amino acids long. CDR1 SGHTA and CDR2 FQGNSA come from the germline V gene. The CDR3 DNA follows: TGTGCCAGCAGCTTAGTCGCAGGGCCAGCTGGAAACACCATATATTTT. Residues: CASSLVAGPAGNTIYF. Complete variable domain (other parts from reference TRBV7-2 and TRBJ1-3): GAGVSQSPSNKVTEKGKDVELRCDPISGHTALYWYRQSLGQGLEFLIYFQGNSAPDKSGLPSDRFSAERTGGSVSTLTIQRTQQEDSAVYLCASSLVAGPAGNTIYFGEGSWLTVV.

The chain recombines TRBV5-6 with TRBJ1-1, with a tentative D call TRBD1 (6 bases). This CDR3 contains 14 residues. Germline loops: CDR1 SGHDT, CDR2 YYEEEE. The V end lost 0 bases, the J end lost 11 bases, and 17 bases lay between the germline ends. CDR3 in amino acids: CASSLAGTLGSAFF. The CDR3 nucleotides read TGTGCCAGCAGCTTGGCCGGGACACTGGGGTCTGCTTTCTTT.

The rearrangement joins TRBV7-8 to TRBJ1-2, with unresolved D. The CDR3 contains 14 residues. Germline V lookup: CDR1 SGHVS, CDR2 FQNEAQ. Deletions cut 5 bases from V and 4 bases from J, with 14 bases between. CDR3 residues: CASSPEGWSYGYTF. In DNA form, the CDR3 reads TGTGCCAGCAGCCCAGAGGGTTGGAGCTATGGCTACACCTTC.